One and the same sample provided the 9 T cell receptor beta chains below, sequenced in a study of T cell repertoires in cytomegalovirus infection. Each CDR3 protein gets one entry after TCRdb re-called the reads with MiXCR. The table includes 340,000 or so distinct CDR3 sequences, roughly 25% detected once. These receptors have no identified antigens. Sequenced material: cultured PBMCs, taken from culture after CMV antigen stimulation. The receptors were gathered from a human donor in good health (CMV status not recorded). Some clones in this sample may be carry-over from other donors' samples.

The chain uses TRBV6-5 and TRBJ2-7; possible D gene TRBD2, 6 bases. From germline, CDR1 is MNHEY and CDR2 SVGAGI. The CDR3 has 15 residues. The germline V and J ends were trimmed by 5 bases and 5 bases, with 19 bases remaining between them. The CDR3, as DNA: TGTGCCAGCAGTGGGGTCGGAGGGGTTGGGGACGAGCAGTACTTC. It is translated as CASSGVGGVGDEQYF.

The chain recombines TRBV30 with TRBJ1-1, with a weak D call TRBD1 (6 bases). This CDR3 contains 11 residues. Germline V CDR1 and CDR2: GTSNPN, SVGIG (reference sequence). Deletions cut 2 bases from V and 7 bases from J, with 8 bases between. The CDR3 here is CAWSQDSEAFF. The CDR3, as DNA: TGTGCCTGGAGTCAGGACAGTGAAGCTTTCTTT. The full variable domain, its missing parts supplied by reference TRBV30 and TRBJ1-1, is SQTIHQWPATLVQPVGSPLSLECTVEGTSNPNLYWYRQAAGRGLQLLFYSVGIGQISSEVPQNLSASRPQDRQFILSSKKLLLSDSGFYLCAWSQDSEAFFGQGTRLTVV.

V gene TRBV9 combines with J gene TRBJ1-2; D is undetermined. The germline V gene encodes CDR1 SGDLS and CDR2 YYNGEE. V dropped 4 bases and J dropped 4 bases, with 11 bases sitting between them. The CDR3 is 13 amino acids. The CDR3 spells CASSLSESYGYTF. CDR3 sequence (DNA): TGTGCCAGCAGCCTCAGTGAGTCCTATGGCTACACCTTC.

The V call is TRBV6-5, the J call TRBJ1-2; no clear D gene. CDR3 size: 13 residues. From germline, CDR1 is MNHEY and CDR2 SVGAGI. Between the trimmed V and J ends, which lost 4 bases and 8 bases, there was a span of 14 bases. This chain's CDR3 is CASSSGAGEGYTF. CDR3 in DNA: TGTGCCAGCAGTTCCGGAGCAGGAGAGGGCTACACCTTC.

This clonotype was counted between two and nine times. The gene calls are TRBV18 and TRBJ2-1, with 7 bases identical to TRBD2. V gave up 8 bases and J gave up 3 bases; unmatched junction bases: 4. Germline CDR1 and CDR2: KGHSH and LQKENI. The CDR3 totals 13 residues. The CDR3 DNA follows: TGTGCCAGCGCGGGAGAAAGCTACAATGAGCAGTTCTTC. Translated, it gives CASAGESYNEQFF.

This clonotype showed up just a few times. The rearrangement joins TRBV7-6 to TRBJ1-5, with D possibly being TRBD1 (6 bases). The CDR3 totals 13 residues. Germline loops: CDR1 SGHVS, CDR2 FNYEAQ. V was clipped by 2 bases and J by 7 bases, with 9 bases between them. This CDR3 reads CASSLTQGQPQHF. The DNA of the CDR3 is TGTGCCAGCAGCTTAACCCAGGGGCAGCCCCAGCATTTT.

This clonotype was found a few times. The chain is built from TRBV7-2 and TRBJ1-1; D possibly corresponds to TRBD1 (5 bases). CDR3 length: 14 residues. Trimming cost V 6 bases and J 3 bases, with 14 bases left between them. In germline, CDR1 is SGHTA, CDR2 FQGNSA. CDR3 in amino acids: CASRRRGGDTEAFF. DNA of the CDR3: TGTGCCAGCAGGAGGAGGGGAGGAGACACTGAAGCTTTCTTT. The variable domain in full, completed from reference TRBV7-2 and TRBJ1-1, reads GAGVSQSPSNKVTEKGKDVELRCDPISGHTALYWYRQSLGQGLEFLIYFQGNSAPDKSGLPSDRFSAERTGGSVSTLTIQRTQQEDSAVYLCASRRRGGDTEAFFGQGTRLTVV.

This clonotype was picked up a small number of times. This sequence joins TRBV7-2 and TRBJ2-4; 12 nucleotides agree with TRBD2. This CDR3 has 18 amino acids. Germline values: CDR1 SGHTA, CDR2 FQGNSA. J was trimmed by 6 bases and V by 5 bases; bases with no gene match: 14. The CDR3 DNA reads TGTGCCAGCAGCCCAACAACCCGACTAGCGGGAGAATTAAACATTCAGTACTTC. Its protein is CASSPTTRLAGELNIQYF.

This clonotype was seen many times. The CDR3 region is CASSPPGGTEAFF. In nucleotides, the CDR3 is TGTGCCAGCAGCCCCCCTGGAGGGACTGAAGCTTTCTTT. The chain uses TRBV7-9 and TRBJ1-1; D not resolved. CDR3 length equals 13 residues. V lost 5 bases to trimming and J lost 5 bases, with 12 bases between them. Germline lookup yields CDR1 SEHNR and CDR2 FQNEAQ (reference sequence). Together with reference TRBV7-9 and TRBJ1-1, the CDR3 gives the full variable domain: DTGVSQNPRHKITKRGQNVTFRCDPISEHNRLYWYRQTLGQGPEFLTYFQNEAQLEKSRLLSDRFSAERPKGSFSTLEIQRTEQGDSAMYLCASSPPGGTEAFFGQGTRLTVV.